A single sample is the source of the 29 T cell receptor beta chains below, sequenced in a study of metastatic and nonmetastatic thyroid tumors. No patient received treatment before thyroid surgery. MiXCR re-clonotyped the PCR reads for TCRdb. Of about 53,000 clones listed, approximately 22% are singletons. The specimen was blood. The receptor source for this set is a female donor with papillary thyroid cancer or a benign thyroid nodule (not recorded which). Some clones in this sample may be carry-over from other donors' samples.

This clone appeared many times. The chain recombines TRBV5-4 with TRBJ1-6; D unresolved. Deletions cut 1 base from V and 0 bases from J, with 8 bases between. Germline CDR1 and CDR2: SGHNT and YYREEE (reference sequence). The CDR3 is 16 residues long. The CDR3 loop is CASSLMMSSYNSPLHF. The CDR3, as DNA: TGTGCCAGCAGCTTGATGATGAGCTCCTATAATTCACCCCTCCACTTT. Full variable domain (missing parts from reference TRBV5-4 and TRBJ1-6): ETGVTQSPTHLIKTRGQQVTLRCSSQSGHNTVSWYQQALGQGPQFIFQYYREEENGRGNFPPRFSGLQFPNYSSELNVNALELDDSALYLCASSLMMSSYNSPLHFGNGTRLTVT.

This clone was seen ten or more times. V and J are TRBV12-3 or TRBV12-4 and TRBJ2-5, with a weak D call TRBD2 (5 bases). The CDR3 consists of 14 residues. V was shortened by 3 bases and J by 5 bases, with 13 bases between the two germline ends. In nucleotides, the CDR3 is TGTGCCAGCAGTTTGAAGGACCGAGGGGAGACCCAGTACTTC. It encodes CASSLKDRGETQYF.

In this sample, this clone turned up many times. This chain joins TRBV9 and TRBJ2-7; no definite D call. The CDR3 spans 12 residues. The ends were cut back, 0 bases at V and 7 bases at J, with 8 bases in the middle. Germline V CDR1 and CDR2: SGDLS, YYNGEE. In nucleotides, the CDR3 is TGTGCCAGCAGCGTAGGAGGTGGGGAGCAGTACTTC. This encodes CASSVGGGEQYF.

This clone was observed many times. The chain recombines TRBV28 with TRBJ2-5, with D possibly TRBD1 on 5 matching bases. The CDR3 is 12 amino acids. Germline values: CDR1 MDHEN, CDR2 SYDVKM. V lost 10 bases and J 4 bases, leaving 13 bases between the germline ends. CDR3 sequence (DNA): TGTGCCACCCAAGCAGGGTCAGAGACCCAGTACTTC. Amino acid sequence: CATQAGSETQYF.

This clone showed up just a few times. The CDR3 nucleotides are TGTGCCAGCAGTGAGGTTGTGGAGCGGCCCTCCTATAATTCACCCCTCCACTTT. Its translation is CASSEVVERPSYNSPLHF. The genes are TRBV6-4 and TRBJ1-6; D unresolved. The germline V gene has CDR1 MRHNA and CDR2 SNTAGT. The length of the CDR3 is 18 residues. The ends were cut back, 3 bases at V and 0 bases at J, with 15 bases in the middle.

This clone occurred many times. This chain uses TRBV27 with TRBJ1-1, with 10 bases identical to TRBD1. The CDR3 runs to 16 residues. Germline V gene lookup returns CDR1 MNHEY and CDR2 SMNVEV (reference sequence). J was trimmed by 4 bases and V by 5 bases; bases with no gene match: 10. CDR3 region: CASSPRGQGLFTEAFF. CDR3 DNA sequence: TGTGCCAGCAGTCCCCGGGGACAGGGGTTGTTCACTGAAGCTTTCTTT.

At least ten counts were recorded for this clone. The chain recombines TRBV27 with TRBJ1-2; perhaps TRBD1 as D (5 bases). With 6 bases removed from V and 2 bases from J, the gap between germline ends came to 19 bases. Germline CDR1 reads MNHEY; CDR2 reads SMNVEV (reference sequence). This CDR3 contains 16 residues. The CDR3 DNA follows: TGTGCCAGCAGCCCCACCCCACGGGGCGTGAACTATGGCTACACCTTC. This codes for CASSPTPRGVNYGYTF.

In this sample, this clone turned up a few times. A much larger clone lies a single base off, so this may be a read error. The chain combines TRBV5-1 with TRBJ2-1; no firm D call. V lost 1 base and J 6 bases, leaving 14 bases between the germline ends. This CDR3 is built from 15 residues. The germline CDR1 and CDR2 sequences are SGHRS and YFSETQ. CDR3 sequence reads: CASSLLASVFNEQFF. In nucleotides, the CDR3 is TGCGCCAGCAGCTTGCTTGCCAGCGTCTTCAATGAGCAGTTCTTC.

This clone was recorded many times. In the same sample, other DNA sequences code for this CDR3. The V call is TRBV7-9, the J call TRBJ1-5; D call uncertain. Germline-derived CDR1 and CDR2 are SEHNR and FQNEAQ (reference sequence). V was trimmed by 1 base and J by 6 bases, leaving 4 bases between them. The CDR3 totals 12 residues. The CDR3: CASSLGPQPQHF. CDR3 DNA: TGTGCCAGCAGCTTAGGTCCTCAGCCCCAGCATTTT.

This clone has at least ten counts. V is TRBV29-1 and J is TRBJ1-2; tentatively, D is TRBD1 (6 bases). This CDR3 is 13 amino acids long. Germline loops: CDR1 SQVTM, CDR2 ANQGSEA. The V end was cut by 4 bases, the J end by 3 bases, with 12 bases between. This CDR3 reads CSVVRDTHYGYTF. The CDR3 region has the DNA TGCAGCGTTGTCCGGGACACCCACTATGGCTACACCTTC.

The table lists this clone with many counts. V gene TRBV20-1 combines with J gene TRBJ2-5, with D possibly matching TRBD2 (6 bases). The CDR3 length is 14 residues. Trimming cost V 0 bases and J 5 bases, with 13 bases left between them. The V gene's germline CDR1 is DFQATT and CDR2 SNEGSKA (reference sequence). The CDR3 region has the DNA TGCAGTGCTAGAGATATCGGGAGAGGGGAGACCCAGTACTTC. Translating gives CSARDIGRGETQYF.

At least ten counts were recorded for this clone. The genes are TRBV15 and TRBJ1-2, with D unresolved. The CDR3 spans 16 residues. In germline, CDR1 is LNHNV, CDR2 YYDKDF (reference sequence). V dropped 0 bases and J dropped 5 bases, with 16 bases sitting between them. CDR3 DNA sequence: TGTGCCACCAGCAGAGAGTCGGCATCCGACCATTATGGCTACACCTTC. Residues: CATSRESASDHYGYTF.

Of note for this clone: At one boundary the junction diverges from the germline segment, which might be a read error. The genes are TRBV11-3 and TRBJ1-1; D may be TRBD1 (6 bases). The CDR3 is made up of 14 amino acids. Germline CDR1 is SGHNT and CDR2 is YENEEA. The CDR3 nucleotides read TGTGCCAGCAGCCTCGGGGGCCCGAACATTGAAGCTTTCTTT. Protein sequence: CASSLGGPNIEAFF.

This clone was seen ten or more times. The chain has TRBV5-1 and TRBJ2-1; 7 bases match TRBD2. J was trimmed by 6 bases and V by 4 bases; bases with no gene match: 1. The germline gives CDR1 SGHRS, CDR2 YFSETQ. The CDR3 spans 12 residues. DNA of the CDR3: TGCGCCAGCAGCCGGACTAGCAATGAGCAGTTCTTC. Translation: CASSRTSNEQFF.

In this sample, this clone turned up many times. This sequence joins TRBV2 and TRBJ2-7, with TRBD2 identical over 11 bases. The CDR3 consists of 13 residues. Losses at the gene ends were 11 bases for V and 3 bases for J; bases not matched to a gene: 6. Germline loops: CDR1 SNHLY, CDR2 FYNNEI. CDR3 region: CASSGRPGYEQYF. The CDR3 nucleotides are TGTGCCTCTAGCGGGAGGCCGGGCTACGAGCAGTACTTC.

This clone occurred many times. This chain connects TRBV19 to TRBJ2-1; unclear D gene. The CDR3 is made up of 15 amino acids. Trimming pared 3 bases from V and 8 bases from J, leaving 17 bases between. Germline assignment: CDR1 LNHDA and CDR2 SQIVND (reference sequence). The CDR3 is CASSMALYPGDEQFF. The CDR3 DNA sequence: TGTGCCAGTAGTATGGCCCTATACCCAGGAGATGAGCAGTTCTTC.

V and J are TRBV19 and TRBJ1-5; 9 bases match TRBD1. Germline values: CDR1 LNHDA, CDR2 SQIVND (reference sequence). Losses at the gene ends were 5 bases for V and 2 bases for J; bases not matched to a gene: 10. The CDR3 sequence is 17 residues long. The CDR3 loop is CASSRDRAASGNQPQHF. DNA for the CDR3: TGTGCCAGTAGTCGGGACAGGGCGGCCTCGGGCAATCAGCCCCAGCATTTT.

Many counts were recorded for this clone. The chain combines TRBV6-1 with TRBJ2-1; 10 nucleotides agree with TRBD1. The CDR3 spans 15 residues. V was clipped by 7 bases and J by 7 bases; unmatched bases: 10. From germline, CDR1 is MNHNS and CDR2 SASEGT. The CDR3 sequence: CASTKPGQGRNEQFF. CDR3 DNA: TGTGCCAGCACTAAGCCGGGACAGGGGAGGAATGAGCAGTTCTTC.

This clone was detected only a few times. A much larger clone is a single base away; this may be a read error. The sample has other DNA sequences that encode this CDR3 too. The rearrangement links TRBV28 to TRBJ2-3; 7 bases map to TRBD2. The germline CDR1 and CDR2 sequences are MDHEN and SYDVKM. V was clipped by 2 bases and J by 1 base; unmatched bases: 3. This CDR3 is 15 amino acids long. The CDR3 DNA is TGTGCCAGCAGTTTAACTCGGGGGGGCACAGATACGCAGTATTTT. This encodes CASSLTRGGTDTQYF.

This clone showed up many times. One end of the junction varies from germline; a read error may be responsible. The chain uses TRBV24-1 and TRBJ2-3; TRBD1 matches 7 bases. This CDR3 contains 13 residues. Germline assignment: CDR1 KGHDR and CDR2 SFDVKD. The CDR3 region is CATGDRDTDTQYF. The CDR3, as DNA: TGTGCCACCGGTGACAGGGACACAGATACGCAGTATTTT.

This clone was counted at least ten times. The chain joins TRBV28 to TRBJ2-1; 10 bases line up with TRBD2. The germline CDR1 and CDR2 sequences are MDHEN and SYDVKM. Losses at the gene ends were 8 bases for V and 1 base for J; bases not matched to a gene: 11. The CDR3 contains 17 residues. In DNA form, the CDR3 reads TGTGCCAGCTCGGGGGGGAAGGGACTAGCGTCCTACAATGAGCAGTTCTTC. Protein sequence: CASSGGKGLASYNEQFF.

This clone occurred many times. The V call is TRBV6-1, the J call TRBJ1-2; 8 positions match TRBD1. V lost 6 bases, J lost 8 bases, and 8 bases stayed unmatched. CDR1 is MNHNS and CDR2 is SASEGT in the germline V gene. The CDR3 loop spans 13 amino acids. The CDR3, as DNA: TGTGCCAGCAGGATTAGGACAGGGTACGGCTACACCTTC. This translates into CASRIRTGYGYTF.

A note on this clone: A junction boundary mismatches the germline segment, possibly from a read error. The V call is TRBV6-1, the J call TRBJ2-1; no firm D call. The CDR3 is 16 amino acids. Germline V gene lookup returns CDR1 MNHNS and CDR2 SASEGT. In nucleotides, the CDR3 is TGTGCCAGCAGTAAGCTCCTGTACAGTGTATACAATGAGCAGTTATTC. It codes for CASSKLLYSVYNEQLF.

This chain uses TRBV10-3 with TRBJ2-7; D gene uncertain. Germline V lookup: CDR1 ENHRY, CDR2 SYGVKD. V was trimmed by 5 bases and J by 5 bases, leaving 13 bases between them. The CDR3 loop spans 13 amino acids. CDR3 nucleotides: TGTGCCATCAGTCCCGTAGAGAGCGACGAGCAGTACTTC. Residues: CAISPVESDEQYF.

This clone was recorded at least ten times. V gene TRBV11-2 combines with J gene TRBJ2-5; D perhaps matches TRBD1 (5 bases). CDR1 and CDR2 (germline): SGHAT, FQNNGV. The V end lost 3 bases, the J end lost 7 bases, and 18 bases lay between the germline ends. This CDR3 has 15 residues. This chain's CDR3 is CASSLARQGLGTQYF. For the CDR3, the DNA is TGTGCCAGCAGCTTGGCCCGCCAGGGCCTGGGGACCCAGTACTTC.

CDR3 sequence reads: CSARVTSGTYNEQFF. In nucleotides, the CDR3 is TGCAGTGCTAGAGTCACTAGCGGCACCTACAATGAGCAGTTCTTC. The chain employs TRBV20-1 and TRBJ2-1, with 8 bases identical to TRBD2. Germline V gene lookup returns CDR1 DFQATT and CDR2 SNEGSKA (reference sequence). The CDR3 is made up of 15 amino acids. V shed 1 base, J shed 2 bases, and the junction held 4 bases outside the gene matches.

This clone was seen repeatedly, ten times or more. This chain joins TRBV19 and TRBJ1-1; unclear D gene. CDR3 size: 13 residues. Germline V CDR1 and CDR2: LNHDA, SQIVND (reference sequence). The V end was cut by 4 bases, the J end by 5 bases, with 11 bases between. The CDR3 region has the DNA TGTGCCAGTAGTAAACAGCCTAAGACTGAAGCTTTCTTT. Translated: CASSKQPKTEAFF.

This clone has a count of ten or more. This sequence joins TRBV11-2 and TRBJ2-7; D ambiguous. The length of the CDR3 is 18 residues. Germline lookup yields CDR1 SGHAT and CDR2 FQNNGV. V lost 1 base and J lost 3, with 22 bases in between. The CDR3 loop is CASSLGPPRSVQNYEQYF. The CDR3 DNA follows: TGTGCCAGCAGCTTAGGCCCCCCTCGGAGCGTTCAGAACTACGAGCAGTACTTC.

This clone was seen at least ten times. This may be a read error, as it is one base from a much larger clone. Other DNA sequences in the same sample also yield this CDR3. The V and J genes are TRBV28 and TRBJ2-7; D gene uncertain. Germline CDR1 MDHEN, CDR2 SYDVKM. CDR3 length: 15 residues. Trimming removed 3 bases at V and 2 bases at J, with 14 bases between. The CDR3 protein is CASSFSASVPYEQYF. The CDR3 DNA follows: TGTGCCAGCAGTTTTTCAGCCTCAGTCCCCTACGAGCAGTACTTC.